This T cell receptor beta chain was profiled in a study of blood T cell repertoires in COVID-19. About the research overall: From the United States, Italy and Spain came samples of acute and convalescent COVID-19. The cDNA or gDNA used as material had been derived from T cells, B-cell-depleted T cells, or PBMCs.

This CDR3 has 10 residues. Trimming stripped 8 bases from V and 3 bases from J, with 4 bases between. Germline V lookup: CDR1 MGHDK, CDR2 SYGVNS. Authors' analysis steps: Amplification with reference gene primers provided the estimates of nucleated cell counts. Assay used: immunoSEQ multiplex PCR; TCRdb lists only in-frame clones, some missing. The DNA was the basis for D and trimming; V, J and clone size are from that table. The data contain about 16,000 clones, 85% to 90% of them seen just once; the ten biggest clones take up 15% to 20%. Sample: peripheral blood. The sequence came from a human donor with active COVID-19. The donor label of this sample is uncertain. The chain recombines TRBV25-1 with TRBJ1-2, with unresolved D. CDR3 protein: CASYYYGYTF. CDR3 nucleotides: TGTGCCAGCTACTACTATGGCTACACCTTC.